This TCR beta chain was documented in a study of response to subunit inactivated influenza vaccine. Per the germline V gene, CDR1 is SGHRS and CDR2 is YFSETQ. The CDR3 is made up of 14 amino acids. J was trimmed by 0 bases and V by 4 bases; bases with no gene match: 3. TCRdb processed the RT-PCR reads anew with MiXCR; each CDR3 protein has one entry. The data hold under 800,000 distinct CDR3 sequences, with 11% to 15% observed a single time. Whole-study results and caveats: That few new T cells are recruited by each seasonal influenza vaccination was the authors' suggestion.

This clonotype was detected many times. Its antigen remains unknown. The chain joins TRBV5-1 to TRBJ1-1; TRBD1 aligns across 7 bases. Source: PBMCs from blood, taken about 14 days before vaccination. This sequence originates from a man over 45 who received an inactivated influenza vaccine. CDR3 DNA sequence: TGCGCCAGCAGCGTGGGACAGATGAACACTGAAGCTTTCTTT. Translating gives CASSVGQMNTEAFF.